This T cell receptor (beta chain) stems from a study of blood T cell repertoires in COVID-19 (dated by TCRdb to about 2020). General notes on the study: The collaborator samples originated in the United States, Italy and Spain and spanned the acute and convalescent phases of COVID-19. Subjects who had been exposed to COVID-19, were actively infected with it, or had recovered from it provided the deeply sampled blood TCRbeta repertoires that made up the dataset. The prospective study material was composed of cDNA or gDNA derived from T cells, B-cell-depleted T cells, or PBMCs. The samples were drawn from the first 160 participants of the ongoing ImmuneRACE study and from 1,254 subjects provided by 6 global collaborators. The repertoires were released in a freely available public database intended as a resource for research on the immune response to SARS-CoV-2. The sample metadata nearly always contained a de-identified subject ID, COVID-19 status, age in years and sex. Where available, HLA class I and class II types were obtained from metadata supplied by the sample provider rather than from assay-based typing.

The CDR3 contains 12 residues, cysteine and phenylalanine counted. Only the CDR3 DNA stays, 36 bases, in frame from base 1. The CDR1 and CDR2 encoded by the germline V gene (reference sequence) are MNHEY and SMNVEV. Trimming at the junction amounts to 11 bases on V and 3 bases on J, and the germline ends lie 13 bases apart. TCRbeta CDR3 regions were amplified from genomic DNA using the immunoSEQ Assay, a bias-controlled multiplex PCR. The paper's processing steps were these. Within the assay, amplification of reference gene primers was used to estimate how many nucleated cells each sample contained. To quantify the absolute abundance of each unique TCRbeta CDR3 rearrangement, sequence reads were collapsed and filtered. Productive Simpson clonality was computed per sample as the square root of Simpson's diversity index over productive rearrangements. Here the immuneACCESS table is served through TCRdb, limited to in-frame sequences with V and J called. Missing clones are a known gap in these copies; in checked studies unresolved V genes cover under half, and the rest lacks a known reason. D and trimming come from the DNA, and the V and J calls and clone size come from that table. The sample table shows tens of thousands of clones, and 75% to 85% are seen once. The ten top clones hold around 18% of the sample.

To note about this clone: Its antigen is currently not known. Nothing much larger sits one base from this clone, and base qualities are not available.

Points the paper makes about the study in general: How much clinical and demographic metadata was included differed by source and by participant, and the metadata was provided uncurated.

Collaborating institutions collected whole blood in K2EDTA tubes following their own protocols. For TCRbeta analysis, collaborators shipped samples in one of three forms: frozen whole blood, isolated PBMCs, or DNA extracted from either of those sample types. This receptor chain uses TRBV27 and TRBJ1-1, with the D gene uncertain. Sequences were obtained from peripheral blood. This TCR was recovered from a human donor in a cohort sampled during active COVID-19. CDR3 region: CAATPGDTEAFF. The DNA sequence reads TGTGCCGCGACGCCGGGAGACACTGAAGCTTTCTTT.